A selection of T cell receptor beta chains follows, all from one sample in a study of blood T cell repertoires in COVID-19. TCRdb's table, derived via immunoSEQ multiplex PCR, lists solely in-frame clones and lacks some. The sample lists about 200,000 clones, around four fifths occurring once. Sequences were obtained from PBMCs or T cells enriched from blood (not recorded which). The receptors here all came from a man aged 40-49 years who had recovered from COVID-19. CDR3s include the opening cysteine and the closing phenylalanine or tryptophan.

j_gene: TRBJ2-7
v_gene: TRBV19
CDR3aa: CASRGQTLGEQYF

j_gene: TRBJ1-4
v_gene: TRBV6-6
CDR3aa: CASSGGTGGEKLFF

j_gene: TRBJ1-2
v_gene: TRBV4-3
CDR3aa: CASSQAPGDAGYTF

j_gene: TRBJ2-1
v_gene: TRBV7-2
CDR3aa: CASREGRRSSEQFF

j_gene: TRBJ2-2
v_gene: TRBV4-1
CDR3aa: CASRVPNTGELFF

j_gene: TRBJ2-5
v_gene: TRBV4-1
CDR3aa: CASSQASRAGGETQYF

j_gene: TRBJ2-5
v_gene: TRBV5-1
CDR3aa: CASSLVSANQETQYF

j_gene: TRBJ2-3
v_gene: TRBV19
CDR3aa: CASLLRGTDTQYF

j_gene: TRBJ1-1
v_gene: TRBV18
CDR3aa: CASSPSGTGLNTEAFF

j_gene: TRBJ1-1
v_gene: TRBV27
CDR3aa: CASSLWANTEAFF

j_gene: TRBJ1-2
v_gene: TRBV6-2/TRBV6-3
CDR3aa: CASSPGAGRSGNYGYTF

j_gene: TRBJ1-6
v_gene: TRBV11-1
CDR3aa: CASSARGSSYNSPLHF

j_gene: TRBJ2-2
v_gene: TRBV7-9
CDR3aa: CASSPKRNANTGELFF

j_gene: TRBJ1-1
v_gene: TRBV19
CDR3aa: CASSMRQGLGNTEAFF

j_gene: TRBJ1-5
v_gene: TRBV3-1/TRBV3-2
CDR3aa: CASSQGSGLDQPQHF

j_gene: TRBJ2-7
v_gene: TRBV19
CDR3aa: CASSIDPHSYEQYF

j_gene: TRBJ2-5
v_gene: TRBV20-1
CDR3aa: CSARPVETQYF

j_gene: TRBJ1-2
v_gene: TRBV12-5
CDR3aa: CASGSPRGTGFGRYYGYTF

j_gene: TRBJ2-1
v_gene: TRBV4-3
CDR3aa: CASSHDHFAGVREQFF

j_gene: TRBJ1-5
v_gene: TRBV28
CDR3aa: CASTPSWWAGGATGNQPQHF

j_gene: TRBJ2-1
v_gene: TRBV6-1
CDR3aa: CASSEVRDRGDEQFF

j_gene: TRBJ2-2
v_gene: TRBV7-9
CDR3aa: CASSSRGSVTGELFF

j_gene: TRBJ1-2
v_gene: TRBV12-3/TRBV12-4
CDR3aa: CASAYRADRVYTF

j_gene: TRBJ1-2
v_gene: TRBV6-5
CDR3aa: CASSSDRGGNYGYTF

j_gene: TRBJ2-5
v_gene: TRBV10-3
CDR3aa: CATGGVQETQYF

j_gene: TRBJ1-2
v_gene: TRBV14
CDR3aa: CASSQTGKYGYTF

j_gene: TRBJ1-3
v_gene: TRBV6-2/TRBV6-3
CDR3aa: CASSYRPGQPNSGNTIYF

j_gene: TRBJ2-1
v_gene: TRBV7-9
CDR3aa: CASSLDRVGNEQFF

j_gene: TRBJ2-2
v_gene: TRBV6-2/TRBV6-3
CDR3aa: CASSPPLGGGPGELFF

j_gene: TRBJ2-1
v_gene: TRBV7-2
CDR3aa: CASGSGRSYNEQFF

j_gene: TRBJ1-4
v_gene: TRBV7-2
CDR3aa: CASSLDGGGKLFF

j_gene: TRBJ1-1
v_gene: TRBV12-3/TRBV12-4
CDR3aa: CASSLVQGRAFF

j_gene: TRBJ1-1
v_gene: TRBV6-5
CDR3aa: CASSYYTGSNTEAFF

j_gene: TRBJ2-4
v_gene: TRBV6-5
CDR3aa: CASSYSLSLSKNIQYF

j_gene: TRBJ2-2
v_gene: TRBV9
CDR3aa: CASSVRRQPNTGELFF

j_gene: TRBJ2-1
v_gene: TRBV14
CDR3aa: CASSQGLLNEQFF

j_gene: TRBJ2-7
v_gene: TRBV3-1/TRBV3-2
CDR3aa: CASSQALPGEQYF

j_gene: TRBJ2-7
v_gene: TRBV5-4
CDR3aa: CASSPGLAGFSYEQYF

j_gene: TRBJ2-5
v_gene: TRBV27
CDR3aa: CASIRGASGGTQYF

j_gene: TRBJ2-1
v_gene: TRBV19
CDR3aa: CASTSRVGEGNEQFF

j_gene: TRBJ1-5
v_gene: TRBV11-2
CDR3aa: CASSLGGWGDNQPQHF

j_gene: TRBJ2-5
v_gene: TRBV7-9
CDR3aa: CASSSLPGAQYF

j_gene: TRBJ1-5
v_gene: TRBV7-9
CDR3aa: CASSSTVGGGIYSNQPQHF

j_gene: TRBJ2-7
v_gene: TRBV28
CDR3aa: CASSQGLADSYEQYF

j_gene: TRBJ2-1
v_gene: TRBV6-5
CDR3aa: CASKGRGVENEQFF

j_gene: TRBJ1-3
v_gene: TRBV7-2
CDR3aa: CASSFGTASGNTIYF

j_gene: TRBJ1-3
v_gene: TRBV11-2
CDR3aa: CASSLEAQVIGNTIYF

j_gene: TRBJ2-5
v_gene: TRBV7-6
CDR3aa: CASSSGTGVGETQYF

j_gene: TRBJ2-7
v_gene: TRBV7-6
CDR3aa: CASSPTGAPYEQYF

j_gene: TRBJ1-1
v_gene: TRBV4-3
CDR3aa: CASSQDGNTEAFF

j_gene: TRBJ2-3
v_gene: TRBV28
CDR3aa: CASSSPSGEPADTQYF

j_gene: TRBJ1-2
v_gene: TRBV19
CDR3aa: CASSRQGDYGYTF

j_gene: TRBJ2-2
v_gene: TRBV18
CDR3aa: CAETGTENTGELFF